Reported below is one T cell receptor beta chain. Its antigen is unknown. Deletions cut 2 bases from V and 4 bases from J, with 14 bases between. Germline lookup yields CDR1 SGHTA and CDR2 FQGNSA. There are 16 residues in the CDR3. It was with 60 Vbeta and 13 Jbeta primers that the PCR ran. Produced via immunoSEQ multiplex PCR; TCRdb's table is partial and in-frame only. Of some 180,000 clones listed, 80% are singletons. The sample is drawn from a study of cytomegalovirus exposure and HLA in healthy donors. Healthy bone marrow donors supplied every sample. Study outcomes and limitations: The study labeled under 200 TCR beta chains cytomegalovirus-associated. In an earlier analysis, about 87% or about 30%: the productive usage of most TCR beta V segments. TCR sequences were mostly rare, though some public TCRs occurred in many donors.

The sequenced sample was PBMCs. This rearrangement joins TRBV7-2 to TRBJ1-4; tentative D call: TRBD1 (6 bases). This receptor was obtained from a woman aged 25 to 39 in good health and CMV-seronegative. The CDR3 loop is CASSLRPDRLNEKLFF. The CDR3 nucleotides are TGTGCCAGCAGCTTACGTCCGGACAGACTTAATGAAAAACTGTTTTTT. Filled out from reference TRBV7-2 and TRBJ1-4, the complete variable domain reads GAGVSQSPSNKVTEKGKDVELRCDPISGHTALYWYRQSLGQGLEFLIYFQGNSAPDKSGLPSDRFSAERTGGSVSTLTIQRTQQEDSAVYLCASSLRPDRLNEKLFFGSGTQLSVL.